This entry describes one T cell receptor (beta chain). The antigen is not known. Other DNA sequences in this specimen translate into the identical CDR3. This sample was taken from a study of shared clonotypes between healthy human individuals. Study-wide background: Donors consisted of a couple of women and a few men between 18 and 49. Findings and caveats of the study: Clonotypes shared by all four sorted-subset donors had higher generation probabilities than non-shared clonotypes. Naive subsets generally had larger estimated richness than memory subsets.

The investigators split CD4+ cells into a CD45RA+ naive subset and a CD45RA-negative memory subset. V was cut by 0 bases and J by 2 bases, with 5 bases left in between. Per the germline V gene, CDR1 is SEHNR and CDR2 is FQNEAQ (reference sequence). The length of the CDR3 is 13 residues. TCRdb's table, derived via immunoSEQ multiplex PCR, lists solely in-frame clones and lacks some. The data show more than 1,200,000 clones, 97% to 99% seen once. The source of this sequence is a man under 40 in good health. Sequencing was done on a sample of naive CD4+ T cells sorted from blood. The subset is: CD45RA+ positively selected. The V and J genes are TRBV7-9 and TRBJ2-7, with a weak D call TRBD1 (5 bases). DNA for the CDR3: TGTGCCAGCAGCTTAGCAGGGGCCTACGAGCAGTACTTC. Protein sequence: CASSLAGAYEQYF.